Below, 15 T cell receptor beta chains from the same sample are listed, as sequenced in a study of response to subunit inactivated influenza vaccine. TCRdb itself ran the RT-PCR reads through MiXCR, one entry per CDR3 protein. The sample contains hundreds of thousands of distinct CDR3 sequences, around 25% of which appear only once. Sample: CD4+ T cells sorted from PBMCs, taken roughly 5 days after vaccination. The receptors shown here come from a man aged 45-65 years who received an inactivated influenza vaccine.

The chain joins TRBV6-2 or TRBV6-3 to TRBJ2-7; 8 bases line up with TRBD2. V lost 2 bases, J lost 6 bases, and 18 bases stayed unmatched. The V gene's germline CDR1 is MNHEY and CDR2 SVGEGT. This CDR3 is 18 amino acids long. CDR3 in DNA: TGTGCCAGCAGTTACGTCATCGGTAGCGGGAAATCCGGAGGCGAGCAGTACTTC. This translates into CASSYVIGSGKSGGEQYF.

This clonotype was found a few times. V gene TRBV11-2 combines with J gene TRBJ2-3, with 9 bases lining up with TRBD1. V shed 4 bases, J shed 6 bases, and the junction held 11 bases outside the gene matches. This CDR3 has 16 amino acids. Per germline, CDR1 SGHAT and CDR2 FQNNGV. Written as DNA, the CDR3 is TGTGCCAGCAGCTCAATCCGGGACAGGGCTTTTGATACGCAGTATTTT. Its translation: CASSSIRDRAFDTQYF.

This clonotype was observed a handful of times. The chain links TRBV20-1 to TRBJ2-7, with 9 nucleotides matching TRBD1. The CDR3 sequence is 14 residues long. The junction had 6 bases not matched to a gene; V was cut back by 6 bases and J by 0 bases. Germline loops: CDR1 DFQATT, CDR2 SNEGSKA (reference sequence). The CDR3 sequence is CSADGTGSSYEQYF. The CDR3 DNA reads TGCAGTGCAGATGGGACAGGGAGCTCCTACGAGCAGTACTTC.

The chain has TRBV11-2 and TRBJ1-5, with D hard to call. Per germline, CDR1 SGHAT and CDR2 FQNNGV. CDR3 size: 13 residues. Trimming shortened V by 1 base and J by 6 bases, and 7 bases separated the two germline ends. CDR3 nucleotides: TGTGCCAGCAGCTTAGGCCCCCTTCAGCCCCAGCATTTT. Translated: CASSLGPLQPQHF.

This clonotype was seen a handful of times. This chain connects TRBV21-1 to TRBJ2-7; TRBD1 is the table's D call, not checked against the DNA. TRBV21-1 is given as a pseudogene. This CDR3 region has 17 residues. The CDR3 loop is CASSESLTDRGRGEQYF. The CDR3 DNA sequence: TGTGCCAGCAGCGAATCATTAACGGACAGGGGGCGCGGGGAGCAGTACTTC.

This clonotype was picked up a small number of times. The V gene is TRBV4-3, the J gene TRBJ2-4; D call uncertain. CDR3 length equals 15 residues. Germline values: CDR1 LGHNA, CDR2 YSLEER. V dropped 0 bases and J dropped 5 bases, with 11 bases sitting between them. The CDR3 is CASSQEPTLENIQYF. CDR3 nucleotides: TGCGCCAGCAGCCAAGAACCCACCTTGGAAAACATTCAGTACTTC.

The CDR3 DNA reads as TGTGCCAGCAGTTCTGGGGGGCCGCGCTACAATGAGCAGTTCTTC. It specifies CASSSGGPRYNEQFF. The rearrangement joins TRBV6-2 or TRBV6-3 to TRBJ2-1, with D perhaps matching TRBD1 or TRBD2 (6 bases each). The CDR3 is 15 residues long. V was shortened by 4 bases and J by 3 bases, with 13 bases between the two germline ends. Per germline, CDR1 MNHEY and CDR2 SVGEGT.

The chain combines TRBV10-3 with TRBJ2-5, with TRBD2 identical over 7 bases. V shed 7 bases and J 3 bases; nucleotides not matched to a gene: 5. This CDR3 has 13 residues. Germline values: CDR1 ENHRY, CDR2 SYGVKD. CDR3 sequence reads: CAIKGTTEETQYF. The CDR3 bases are TGTGCCATCAAGGGGACTACGGAAGAGACCCAGTACTTC.

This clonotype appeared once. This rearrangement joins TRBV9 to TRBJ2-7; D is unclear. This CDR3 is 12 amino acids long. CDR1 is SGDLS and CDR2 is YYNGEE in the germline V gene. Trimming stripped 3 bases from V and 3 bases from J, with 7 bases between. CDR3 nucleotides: TGTGCCAGCAGCGCCGGAGACTACGAGCAGTACTTC. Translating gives CASSAGDYEQYF.

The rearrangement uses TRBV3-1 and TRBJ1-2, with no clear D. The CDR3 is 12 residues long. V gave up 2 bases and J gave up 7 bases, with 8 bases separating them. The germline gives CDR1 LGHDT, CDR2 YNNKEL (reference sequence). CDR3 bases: TGTGCCAGCAGCCAACCGGGAACTGGCTACACCTTC. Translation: CASSQPGTGYTF.

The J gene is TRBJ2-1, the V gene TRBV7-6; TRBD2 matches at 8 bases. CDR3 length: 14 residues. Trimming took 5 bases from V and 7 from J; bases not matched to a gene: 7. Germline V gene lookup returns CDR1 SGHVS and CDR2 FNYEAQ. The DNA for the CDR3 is TGTGCCAGCAGCAGCGGGACTAGTAGTAATGAGCAGTTCTTC. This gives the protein CASSSGTSSNEQFF. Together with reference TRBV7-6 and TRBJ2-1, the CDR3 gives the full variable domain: GAGVSQSPRYKVTKRGQDVALRCDPISGHVSLYWYRQALGQGPEFLTYFNYEAQQDKSGLPNDRFSAERPEGSISTLTIQRTEQRDSAMYRCASSSGTSSNEQFFGPGTRLTVL.

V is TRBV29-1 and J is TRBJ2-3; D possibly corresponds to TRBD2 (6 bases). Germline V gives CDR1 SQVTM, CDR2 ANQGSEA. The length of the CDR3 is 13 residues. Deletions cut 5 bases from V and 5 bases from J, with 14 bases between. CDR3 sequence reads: CSVRAGAGDTQYF. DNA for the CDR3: TGCAGCGTTAGGGCTGGAGCGGGAGATACGCAGTATTTT.

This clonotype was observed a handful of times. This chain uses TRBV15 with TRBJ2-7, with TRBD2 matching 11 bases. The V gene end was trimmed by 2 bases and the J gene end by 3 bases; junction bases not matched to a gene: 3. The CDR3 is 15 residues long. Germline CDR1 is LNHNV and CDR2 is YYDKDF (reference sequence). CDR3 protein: CATSRTLAGVYEQYF. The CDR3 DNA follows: TGTGCCACCAGCAGAACACTAGCGGGAGTCTACGAGCAGTACTTC.

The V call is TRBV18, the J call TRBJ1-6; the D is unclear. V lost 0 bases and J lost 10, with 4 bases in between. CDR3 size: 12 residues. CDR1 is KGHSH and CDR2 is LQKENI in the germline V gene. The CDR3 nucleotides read TGTGCCAGCTCACCACCTTTCTCACCCCTCCACTTT. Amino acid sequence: CASSPPFSPLHF.

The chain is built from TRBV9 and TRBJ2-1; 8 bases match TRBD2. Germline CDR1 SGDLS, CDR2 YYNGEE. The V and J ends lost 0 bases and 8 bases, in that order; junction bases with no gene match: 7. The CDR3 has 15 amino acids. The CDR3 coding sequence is TGTGCCAGCAGCGTAGTAAGCGGGAGTAGCTATGAGCAGTTCTTC. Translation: CASSVVSGSSYEQFF.